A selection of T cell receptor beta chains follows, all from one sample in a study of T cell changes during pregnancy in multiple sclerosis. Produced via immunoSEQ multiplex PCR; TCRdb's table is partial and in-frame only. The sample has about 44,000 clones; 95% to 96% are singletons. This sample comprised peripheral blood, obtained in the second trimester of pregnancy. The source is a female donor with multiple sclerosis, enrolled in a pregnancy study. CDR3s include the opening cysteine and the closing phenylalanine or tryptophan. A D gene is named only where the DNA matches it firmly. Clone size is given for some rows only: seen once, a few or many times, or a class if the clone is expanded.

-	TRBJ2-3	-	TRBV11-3	TGTGCCAGCAGCTTGGGAGAACCTACAGATACGCAGTATTTT	CASSLGEPTDTQYF
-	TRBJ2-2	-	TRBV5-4	TGTGCCAGCAGCCCAGGGACCGGGGAGCTGTTTTTT	CASSPGTGELFF
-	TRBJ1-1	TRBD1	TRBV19	TGTGCCAGTAGTCTCAAGGGACAGGGTCACCCTGAAGCTTTCTTT	CASSLKGQGHPEAFF
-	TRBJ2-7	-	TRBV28	TGTGCCACCGAAACCGGGATAACCTCCTACGAGCAGTACTTC	CATETGITSYEQYF
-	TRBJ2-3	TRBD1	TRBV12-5	TGTGCTAGTGGTTTGGTATCCCGGGACAGCCTTGATTTT	CASGLVSRDSLDF
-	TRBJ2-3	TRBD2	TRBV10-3	TGTGCCAGCGGGACTAGCGGGGGGCCAGATACGCAGTATTTT	CASGTSGGPDTQYF
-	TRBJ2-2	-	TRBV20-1	TGCAGTGCTGAGTTTGCCGGGGAGCTGTTTTTT	CSAEFAGELFF
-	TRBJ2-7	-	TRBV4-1	TGCGCCAGCAGCCAAGATAGGGGAAGAGACGAGCAGTACTTC	CASSQDRGRDEQYF
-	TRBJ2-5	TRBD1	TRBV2	TGTGCCAGCAGCGGACGGACAGGGTGGGGAAAACAGACCCAGTACTTC	CASSGRTGWGKQTQYF
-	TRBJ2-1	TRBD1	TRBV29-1	TGCAGCGTAGAGATTTTAGACAGGGGCTCCTACAATGAGCAGTTCTTC	CSVEILDRGSYNEQFF
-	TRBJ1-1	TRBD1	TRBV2	TGTGCCAGCAGTAACAGGGGGAGGACTGAAGCTTTCTTT	CASSNRGRTEAFF
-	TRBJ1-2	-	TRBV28	TGTGCCAGCACCCCCGGGGGGGCGCTCGGGGGCTACACCTTC	CASTPGGALGGYTF
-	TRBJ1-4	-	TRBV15	TGTGCCACCAAAAGGGCCCCGGGGACTAATGAAAAACTGTTTTTT	CATKRAPGTNEKLFF
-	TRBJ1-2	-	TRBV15	TGTGCCACCAGCAGCCGGACGGGGAACTATGGCTACACCTTC	CATSSRTGNYGYTF
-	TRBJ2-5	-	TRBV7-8	TGTGCCAGCAGCTTAGGGCCAGAGACCCAGTACTTC	CASSLGPETQYF
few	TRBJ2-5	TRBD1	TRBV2	TGTGCCAGCAGTGAAGGACAGGGACAGTACTTC	CASSEGQGQYF
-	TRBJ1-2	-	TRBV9	TGTGCCAGCAGCCCCGACAGCGTTTTGGGGTATGGCTACACCTTC	CASSPDSVLGYGYTF
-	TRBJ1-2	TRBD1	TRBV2	TGTGCCAGCAGGGGGACAGGGACCCTCTATGGCTACACCTTC	CASRGTGTLYGYTF
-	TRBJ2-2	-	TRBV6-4	TGTGCCAGCAGTGACCAGGGACTCACCGGGGAGCTGTTTTTT	CASSDQGLTGELFF
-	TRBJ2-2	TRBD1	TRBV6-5	TGTGCCAGCAGGGGACAGGTGTCCGGGGAGCTGTTTTTT	CASRGQVSGELFF
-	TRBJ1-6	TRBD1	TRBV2	TGTGCCAGCAGCCGACAGGGGCTGAGCTCACCCCTCCACTTT	CASSRQGLSSPLHF
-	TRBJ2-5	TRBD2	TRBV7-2	TGTGCCAGCAGCTTATTTGGCGGGGGGACTGAGACCCAGTACTTC	CASSLFGGGTETQYF
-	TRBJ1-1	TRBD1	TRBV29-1	TGCAGCGTCAGAGGGGGCACAAACACTGAAGCTTTCTTT	CSVRGGTNTEAFF
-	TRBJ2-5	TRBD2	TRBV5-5	TGTGCCAGCAGCTCGCGCAGCTTTCTAGCGGCCCAAGAGACCCAGTACTTC	CASSSRSFLAAQETQYF
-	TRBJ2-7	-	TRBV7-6	TGTGCCAGCAGCTTAGAGGTTAGCGGCTCCTACGAGCAGTACTTC	CASSLEVSGSYEQYF
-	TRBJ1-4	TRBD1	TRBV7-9	TGTGCCAGCAGCCCAGGGGGCAATAATGAAAAACTGTTTTTT	CASSPGGNNEKLFF
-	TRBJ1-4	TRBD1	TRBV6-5	TGTGCCAGCAGTTCCCTCGGACAGGGGGAGGATGAAAAACTGTTTTTT	CASSSLGQGEDEKLFF
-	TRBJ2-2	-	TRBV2	TGTGCCAGCAGTGAAGACCGGGGGAACACCGGGGAGCTGTTTTTT	CASSEDRGNTGELFF
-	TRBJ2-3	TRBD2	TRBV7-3	TGTGCCAGCAGCTTAGGCCCTCTCTGGGGGGGACTCGACACAGATACGCAGTATTTT	CASSLGPLWGGLDTDTQYF
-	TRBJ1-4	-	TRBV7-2	TGTGCCAGCAGCTTGGGCAGGGTAGGAGAAAAACTGTTTTTT	CASSLGRVGEKLFF
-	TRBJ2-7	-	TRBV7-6	TGTGCCAGCAGCCAAGGGGTCTCTACGAGTGAGCAGTACTTC	CASSQGVSTSEQYF
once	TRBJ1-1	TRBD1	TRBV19	TGTGCCAGTAGTGGGGGACAGGGAGGCACTGAAGCTTTCTTT	CASSGGQGGTEAFF
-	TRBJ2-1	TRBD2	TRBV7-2	TGTGCCAGCAGCAACTGGGGGCGGGGGGGCAGCAATGAGCAGTTCTTC	CASSNWGRGGSNEQFF
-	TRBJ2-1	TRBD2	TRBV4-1	TGCGCCAGCAGCCAAGGGGAGGGGGAGCAGTTCTTC	CASSQGEGEQFF
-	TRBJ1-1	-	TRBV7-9	TGTGCCAGCAGGCTCCAGGGGAGCACTGAAGCTTTCTTT	CASRLQGSTEAFF
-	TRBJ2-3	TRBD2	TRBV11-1	TGTGCCAGCCTCGGGCCCCCACTAGCGGGAGCAGGGCCCACAGATACGCAGTATTTT	CASLGPPLAGAGPTDTQYF
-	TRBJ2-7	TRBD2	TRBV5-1	TGCGCCAGCAGCTCTGCTAATATAGCGGGAGGGCCGCTCGAGCAGTACTTC	CASSSANIAGGPLEQYF